This TCR beta chain was identified in a study of blood T cell repertoires in COVID-19. Looking at the study overall: Sites in the United States, Italy and Spain provided acute and convalescent COVID-19 samples.

Source study methods: Amplifying reference gene primers gave estimates of nucleated cell counts. TCRdb's copy holds only in-frame clones and misses some; the assay was immunoSEQ multiplex PCR. Clone size and V and J calls were adopted from that table, with D and trimming inferred from the DNA. The repertoire holds roughly 100,000 clones, with over 70% as singletons. Trimming stripped 4 bases from V and 6 bases from J, with 12 bases between. Germline CDR1 reads SGHDN; CDR2 reads FVKESK. The CDR3 is 13 residues long. The chain has TRBV14 and TRBJ1-2; TRBD1 might be the D (5 bases). Sequenced sample: peripheral blood. The receptor was isolated from a man in his sixties with acute or convalescent COVID-19. The DNA for the CDR3 is TGTGCCAGCAGCCTGCGACAGAGTGATGGCTACACCTTC. It codes for CASSLRQSDGYTF.